Here is one TCR beta chain with its context. The data derive from a study of beta chain features in type 1 diabetes. CDR3 size: 15 residues. V shed 5 bases and J 4 bases; nucleotides not matched to a gene: 6. The germline CDR1 and CDR2 sequences are SGHAT and FQNNGV. Of the isolated RNA, all was reverse transcribed, and so the sequenced material was expressed TCRB transcripts. The assay was immunoSEQ multiplex PCR, and TCRdb's table has in-frame clones only and misses some. The sample carries nearly 250,000 clones, more than 65% recorded once. This chain connects TRBV11-2 to TRBJ2-1, with 9 bases fitting TRBD2. This clonotype was obtained from a man between 25 and 39 years old in good health. Sequences were obtained from naive CD4+ T cells from blood. CDR3 region: CASSHTTSGYNEQFF. CDR3 DNA: TGTGCCAGCAGCCACACGACTAGCGGTTACAATGAGCAGTTCTTC.